The T cell receptor (beta chain) described here comes from a study of a mutant IDH1 vaccine in newly diagnosed glioma. Study overall: In weeks 1, 3, 5, 7, 11, 15, 19 and 23, patients were immunized, eight times in all. Treated patients had a mean age of around 40 years and a sex split that was around 62% male and roughly 40% female. Antecedent treatment encompassed radiotherapy, temozolomide, or their combination; the majority received both. Study observations and caveats: The authors found pseudoprogression apparently unrelated to changes in top peripheral T cell clonotypes.

V was shortened by 0 bases and J by 8 bases, with 10 bases between the two germline ends. The germline CDR1 and CDR2 sequences are LNHDA and SQIVND (reference sequence). CDR3 length equals 13 residues. Some clones are missing from TCRdb's copy, which holds only in-frame ones; the method was immunoSEQ multiplex PCR. Here the sample spans around 56,000 clones, approximately 81% being singletons. Time point specified: week 5, during vaccination. Topical imiquimod was applied with each vaccine dose, which held 300 ug of mutant IDH1 20-mer peptide. Concerning this clone itself: As yet, its antigen is unknown.

Sequences were derived from PBMCs, sampled from a glioma patient whose treatment included an IDH1 peptide vaccine. The chain recombines TRBV19 with TRBJ1-2; no firm D call. The TCR originated in a man aged 30 to 39 with glioma. CDR3 bases: TGTGCCAGTAGTATAGATGGGAGGAGAGGCTACACCTTC. It specifies CASSIDGRRGYTF.